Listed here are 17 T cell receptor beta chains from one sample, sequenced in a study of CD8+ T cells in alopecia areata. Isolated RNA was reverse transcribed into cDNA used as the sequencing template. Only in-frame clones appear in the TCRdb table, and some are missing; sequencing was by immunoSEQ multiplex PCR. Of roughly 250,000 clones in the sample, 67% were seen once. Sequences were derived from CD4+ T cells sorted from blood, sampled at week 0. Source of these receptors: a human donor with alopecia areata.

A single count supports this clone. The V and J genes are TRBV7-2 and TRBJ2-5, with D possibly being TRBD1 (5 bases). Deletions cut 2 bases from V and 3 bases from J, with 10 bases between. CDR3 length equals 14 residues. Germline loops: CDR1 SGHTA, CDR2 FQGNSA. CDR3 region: CASSLWGQEETQYF. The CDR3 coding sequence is TGTGCCAGCAGCTTATGGGGCCAGGAAGAGACCCAGTACTTC.

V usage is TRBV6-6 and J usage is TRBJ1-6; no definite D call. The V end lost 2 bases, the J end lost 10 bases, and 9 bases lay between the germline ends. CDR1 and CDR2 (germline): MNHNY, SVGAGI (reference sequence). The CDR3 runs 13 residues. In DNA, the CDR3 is TGTGCCAGCAGTTACGAGGCAGACTCACCCCTCCACTTT. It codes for CASSYEADSPLHF.

Here the CDR3 DNA reads TGTGCCTGGAGTGTAATTGGGGGCTATGGCTACACCTTC. Encoded protein: CAWSVIGGYGYTF. The V and J genes are TRBV30 and TRBJ1-2; maybe TRBD1 (5 bases). This CDR3 comprises 13 residues. V was cut by 0 bases and J by 4 bases, with 9 bases left in between. Germline loops: CDR1 GTSNPN, CDR2 SVGIG (reference sequence).

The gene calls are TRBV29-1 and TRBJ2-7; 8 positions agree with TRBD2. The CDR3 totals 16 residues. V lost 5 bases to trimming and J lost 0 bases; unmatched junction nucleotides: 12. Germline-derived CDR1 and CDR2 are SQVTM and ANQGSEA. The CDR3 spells CSVTTPQRGSSYEQYF. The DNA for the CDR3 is TGCAGCGTTACTACCCCTCAGCGGGGGAGCTCCTACGAGCAGTACTTC.

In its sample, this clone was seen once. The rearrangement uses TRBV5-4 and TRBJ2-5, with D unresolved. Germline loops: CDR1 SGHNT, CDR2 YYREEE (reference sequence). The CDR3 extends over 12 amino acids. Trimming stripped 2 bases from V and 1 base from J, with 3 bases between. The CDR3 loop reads CASSFRQETQYF. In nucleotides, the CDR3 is TGTGCCAGCAGCTTTCGCCAAGAGACCCAGTACTTC.

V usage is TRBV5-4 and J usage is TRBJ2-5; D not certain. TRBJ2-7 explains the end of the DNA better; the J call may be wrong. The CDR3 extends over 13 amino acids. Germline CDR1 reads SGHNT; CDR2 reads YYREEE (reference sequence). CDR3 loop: CASSLLGFDEQYF. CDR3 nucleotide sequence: TGTGCCAGCAGCTTGCTGGGGTTCGACGAGCAGTACTTC.

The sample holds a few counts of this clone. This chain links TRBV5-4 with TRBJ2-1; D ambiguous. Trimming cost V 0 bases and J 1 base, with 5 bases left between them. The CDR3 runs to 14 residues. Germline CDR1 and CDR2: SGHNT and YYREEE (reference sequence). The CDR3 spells CASSLEGSYNEQFF. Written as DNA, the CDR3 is TGTGCCAGCAGCTTGGAAGGTTCCTACAATGAGCAGTTCTTC. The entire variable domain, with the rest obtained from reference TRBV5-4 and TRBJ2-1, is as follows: ETGVTQSPTHLIKTRGQQVTLRCSSQSGHNTVSWYQQALGQGPQFIFQYYREEENGRGNFPPRFSGLQFPNYSSELNVNALELDDSALYLCASSLEGSYNEQFFGPGTRLTVL.

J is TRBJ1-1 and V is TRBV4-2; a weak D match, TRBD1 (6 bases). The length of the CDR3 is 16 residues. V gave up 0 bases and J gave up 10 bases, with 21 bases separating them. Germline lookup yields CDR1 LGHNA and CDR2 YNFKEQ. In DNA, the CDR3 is TGTGCCAGCAGCCAAGAGGGGGCGCGGACTTCTGGCTTAGCTTTCTTT. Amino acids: CASSQEGARTSGLAFF.

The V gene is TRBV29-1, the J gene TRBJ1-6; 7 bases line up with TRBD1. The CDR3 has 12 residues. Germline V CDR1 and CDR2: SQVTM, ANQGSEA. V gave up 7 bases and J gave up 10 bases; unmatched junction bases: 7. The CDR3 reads CSAGTVGSPLHF. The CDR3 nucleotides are TGCAGCGCCGGGACAGTGGGGTCACCCCTCCACTTT.

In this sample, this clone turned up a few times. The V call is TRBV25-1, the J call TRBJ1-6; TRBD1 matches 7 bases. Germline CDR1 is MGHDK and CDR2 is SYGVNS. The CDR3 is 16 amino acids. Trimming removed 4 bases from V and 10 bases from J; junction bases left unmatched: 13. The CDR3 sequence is CASSVSGAGGGSPLHF. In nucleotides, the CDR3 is TGTGCCAGCAGTGTCTCGGGGGCAGGGGGAGGATCACCCCTCCACTTT.

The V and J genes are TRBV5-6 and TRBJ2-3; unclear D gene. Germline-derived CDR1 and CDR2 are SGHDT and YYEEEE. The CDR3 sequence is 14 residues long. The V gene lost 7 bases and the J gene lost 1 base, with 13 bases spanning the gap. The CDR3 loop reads CASFLLLRTDTQYF. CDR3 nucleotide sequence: TGTGCCAGCTTTCTCCTTCTTCGCACAGATACGCAGTATTTT.

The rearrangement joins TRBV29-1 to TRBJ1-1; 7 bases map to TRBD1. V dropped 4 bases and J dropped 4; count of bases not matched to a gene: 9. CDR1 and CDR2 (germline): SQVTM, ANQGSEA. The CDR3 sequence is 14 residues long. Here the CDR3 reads CSVAPETGSTEAFF. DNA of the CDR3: TGCAGCGTTGCTCCGGAGACAGGGAGCACTGAAGCTTTCTTT.

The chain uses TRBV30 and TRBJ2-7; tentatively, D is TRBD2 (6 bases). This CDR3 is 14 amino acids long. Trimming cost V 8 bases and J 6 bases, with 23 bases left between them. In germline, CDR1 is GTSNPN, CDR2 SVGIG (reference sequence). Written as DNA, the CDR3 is TGTGCCGCCCATTGCGGGACCGCTTTCTGCGAGCAGTACTTC. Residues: CAAHCGTAFCEQYF.

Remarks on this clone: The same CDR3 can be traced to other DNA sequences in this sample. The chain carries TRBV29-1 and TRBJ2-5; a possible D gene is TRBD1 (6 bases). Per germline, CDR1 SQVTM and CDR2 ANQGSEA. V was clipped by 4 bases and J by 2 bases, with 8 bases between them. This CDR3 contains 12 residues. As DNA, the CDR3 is TGCAGCGTTGTGGGACAACAAGAGACCCAGTACTTC. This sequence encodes CSVVGQQETQYF.

The CDR3 DNA reads as TGTGCCTGGAGTGTCCCCCTCCACCCGGGACAGGGGGCGGGGGAGCAGTACTTC. It is translated as CAWSVPLHPGQGAGEQYF. J is TRBJ2-7 and V is TRBV30, with 12 bases lining up with TRBD1. CDR3 size: 18 residues. The germline V gene encodes CDR1 GTSNPN and CDR2 SVGIG (reference sequence). Germline trimming cut 0 bases from V and 7 bases from J; bases unmatched to any gene: 16.

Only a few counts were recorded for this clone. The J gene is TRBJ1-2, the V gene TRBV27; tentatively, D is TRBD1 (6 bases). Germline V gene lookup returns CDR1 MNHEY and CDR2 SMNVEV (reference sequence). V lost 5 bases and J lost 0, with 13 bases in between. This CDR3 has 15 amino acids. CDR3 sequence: CASSIRQAPNYGYTF. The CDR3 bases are TGTGCCAGCAGTATCCGACAGGCCCCTAACTATGGCTACACCTTC.

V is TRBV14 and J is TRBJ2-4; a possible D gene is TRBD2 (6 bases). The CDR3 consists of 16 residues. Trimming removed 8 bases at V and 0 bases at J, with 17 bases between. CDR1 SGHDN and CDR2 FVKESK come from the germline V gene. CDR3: CASVTGTVIAKNIQYF. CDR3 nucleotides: TGTGCCAGCGTCACGGGGACTGTCATAGCCAAAAACATTCAGTACTTC.